This T cell receptor beta chain was sequenced during a study of blood T cell repertoires in COVID-19 (dated by TCRdb to 2018 to 2021). For the study in its entirety: Collaborator samples came from the United States, Italy and Spain and covered acute and convalescent phases of COVID-19. The material from the prospective study consisted of cDNA or gDNA derived from T cells, B-cell-depleted T cells, or PBMCs. Deeply sampled blood TCRbeta repertoires from subjects exposed to, actively infected with, or recovered from COVID-19 were included in the dataset. A freely available public database, intended as a resource for researchers studying the immune response to SARS-CoV-2, is where the repertoires were released. Samples were obtained from the ongoing ImmuneRACE study (first 160 participants) and from roughly 1,300 subjects provided by 6 global collaborators. Sample metadata almost always included a de-identified subject ID, COVID-19 status, age in years and sex. Where available, HLA class I and class II types were taken from metadata supplied by the sample provider and were not determined by assay-based typing.

Overall results and qualifications from the work: How much clinical and demographic metadata was included differed by source and by participant, and the metadata was provided uncurated.

V loses 1 base at its end and J loses 5 bases; junction bases beyond the gene matches: 7. In the germline V gene, CDR1 corresponds to SGHTA and CDR2 to FQGNSA. From the cysteine up to the phenylalanine, the CDR3 has a length of 16 residues. Only the CDR3 DNA stays, 48 bases, in frame from base 1. Notes on this clone: Its cognate antigen has yet to be identified. No per-base quality is available; no much larger clone lies one base away.

The immunoSEQ Assay, a bias-controlled multiplex PCR, was used to amplify TCRbeta CDR3 regions from genomic DNA. The paper's processing steps were these. Within the assay, amplification of reference gene primers was used to estimate how many nucleated cells each sample contained. To quantify the absolute abundance of each unique TCRbeta CDR3 rearrangement, sequence reads were collapsed and filtered. For each sample, productive Simpson clonality was calculated as the square root of Simpson's diversity index over productive rearrangements. TCRdb limited this immuneACCESS table to in-frame rearrangements with V and J called. A share of clones is missing; checked studies link under half to unresolved V genes, and the rest is unexplained. From that table come the V and J calls and clone size; the DNA was used to work out D and trimming. This sample lists approximately 350,000 clones; roughly 87% were detected once. Under 3% of the sample is taken by the ten largest.

Enrolling through a virtual design, the prospective study's participants ranged in age from roughly 18 to 89 years and lived across 24 United States geographic areas. In the prospective study, participants were assigned to cohorts based on the clinical history participants reported in a screening survey and a study questionnaire. For ImmuneRACE Cohort 3, a participant was defined as recovered based on two consecutive negative NP/OP PCR tests, clearance by a healthcare professional, or resolution of symptoms. In the prospective study, whole blood, serum and a nasopharyngeal or oropharyngeal swab were collected from each participant by mobile phlebotomists. Over a roughly 2-month period, participants in the prospective study had the option of providing additional blood draws and questionnaires. Before DNA extraction, prospective study blood samples were shipped either frozen or at room temperature.

This chain is built from TRBV7-2 and TRBJ2-3, with 9 bases aligning to TRBD1. The sequence derives from a woman between 25 and 40 years old who had recovered from COVID-19. The sample was PBMCs or T cells enriched from blood (not recorded which). This receptor has the CDR3 CASSLGGQGSGDTQYF. The DNA sequence is given as TGTGCCAGCAGCTTAGGGGGACAGGGATCCGGAGATACGCAGTATTTT.